The 13 T cell receptor beta chains listed next were all sequenced from one sample in a study of T cell responses to AZD1222 COVID-19 vaccine. Generated by immunoSEQ multiplex PCR, the TCRdb table keeps only in-frame clones and is missing some. Seen here are more than 150,000 clones, roughly 90% observed once, and the top ten hold about 3.5%. The material was peripheral blood, obtained 28 days after the second AZD1222 dose. Every receptor here comes from an adult who received the AZD1222 COVID-19 vaccine.

Here the CDR3 DNA reads TGTGCCACCAGCAGAACCTCGGGAGGGGGTTGGGGCTACACCTTC. Amino acid sequence: CATSRTSGGGWGYTF. The chain links TRBV15 to TRBJ1-2, with a weak D call TRBD1 (6 bases). This CDR3 comprises 15 residues. The germline CDR1 and CDR2 sequences are LNHNV and YYDKDF (reference sequence). Trimming removed 2 bases from V and 8 bases from J, with 18 bases in between.

This chain links TRBV2 with TRBJ2-2; perhaps TRBD1 as D (6 bases). Per germline, CDR1 SNHLY and CDR2 FYNNEI. Trimming stripped 6 bases from V and 4 bases from J, with 15 bases between. CDR3 length: 15 amino acids. The CDR3 sequence is CASRLGGLRTGELFF. Here the CDR3 DNA reads TGTGCCAGCAGGCTAGGGGGTTTACGCACCGGGGAGCTGTTTTTT.

The V gene is TRBV27, the J gene TRBJ2-5; D is undetermined. Trimming took off 2 bases at V and 5 bases at J, with 9 bases between the two ends. This CDR3 has 13 residues. Germline CDR1 and CDR2: MNHEY and SMNVEV (reference sequence). The CDR3 region is CASSLNSWETQYF. The CDR3, as DNA: TGTGCCAGCAGTTTAAACAGTTGGGAGACCCAGTACTTC.

This chain connects TRBV18 to TRBJ1-1, with unresolved D. V was shortened by 6 bases and J by 8 bases, with 13 bases between the two germline ends. In germline, CDR1 is KGHSH, CDR2 LQKENI. The CDR3 spans 12 residues. CDR3 residues: CASSPGREEAFF. In DNA, the CDR3 is TGTGCCAGCTCGCCCGGACGGGAGGAAGCTTTCTTT.

The chain links TRBV6-2 or TRBV6-3 to TRBJ2-7, with TRBD2 identical over 10 bases. Germline assignment: CDR1 MNHEY and CDR2 SVGEGT. V lost 5 bases and J lost 1; bases outside the gene matches: 2. There are 14 residues in the CDR3. CDR3 DNA: TGTGCCAGCAGTCTAGCGGGAGTTTCCTACGAGCAGTACTTC. Protein: CASSLAGVSYEQYF.

Details on this clone: This sample includes further DNA sequences coding for the same CDR3. The chain joins TRBV7-3 to TRBJ1-5; D gene unclear. Germline V lookup: CDR1 SGHTA, CDR2 FQGTGA. The CDR3 extends over 13 amino acids. Trimming took off 0 bases at V and 4 bases at J, with 4 bases between the two ends. CDR3 amino acids: CASSLTPNQPQHF. CDR3 bases: TGTGCCAGCAGCTTAACTCCAAATCAGCCCCAGCATTTT.

The chain recombines TRBV6-5 with TRBJ1-4; 7 bases fit TRBD1. Germline assignment: CDR1 MNHEY and CDR2 SVGAGI. V was clipped by 2 bases and J by 7 bases; unmatched bases: 4. The CDR3 has 14 residues. The DNA of the CDR3 is TGTGCCAGCAGTTACACGGGACAGCGTGAAAAACTGTTTTTT. It encodes CASSYTGQREKLFF.

J is TRBJ2-3 and V is TRBV4-3; D may correspond to TRBD1 or TRBD2 (5 bases each). This CDR3 has 16 residues. The V end was cut by 4 bases, the J end by 1 base, with 15 bases between. Germline CDR1 is LGHNA and CDR2 is YSLEER. The chain's CDR3 is CASSLGTKEGTDTQYF. DNA for the CDR3: TGCGCCAGCAGCCTTGGGACCAAGGAGGGCACAGATACGCAGTATTTT.

The genes are TRBV19 and TRBJ2-1, with 7 bases identical to TRBD2. CDR1 is LNHDA, CDR2 SQIVND, per germline (reference sequence). V shed 1 base, J shed 4 bases, and the junction held 16 bases outside the gene matches. The CDR3 spans 19 residues. Written as DNA, the CDR3 is TGTGCCAGTAGTATAGTCCCGTACCAGCGGGGATCCCCGTACAATGAGCAGTTCTTC. It specifies CASSIVPYQRGSPYNEQFF.

The V call is TRBV5-5, the J call TRBJ1-3, with 7 bases aligning to TRBD1. Germline CDR1 reads SGHKS; CDR2 reads YYEKEE (reference sequence). Trimming at V came to 10 bases and at J to 2 bases, leaving 6 bases not matched to a gene. The CDR3 contains 13 residues. The CDR3 loop reads CAAGRGPGNTIYF. The CDR3 nucleotides are TGTGCCGCGGGGAGGGGGCCTGGAAACACCATATATTTT.

This sequence joins TRBV2 and TRBJ2-1; D could derive from TRBD1 or TRBD2 (5 bases each). V was shortened by 10 bases and J by 12 bases, with 28 bases between the two germline ends. In germline, CDR1 is SNHLY, CDR2 FYNNEI. This CDR3 region has 15 residues. Here the CDR3 reads CATLIIRDPNAGQFF. The CDR3 bases are TGTGCCACCCTGATCATCCGGGACCCCAATGCTGGGCAGTTCTTC. Using reference TRBV2 and TRBJ2-1 for the parts outside the CDR3, the full variable domain is EPEVTQTPSHQVTQMGQEVILRCVPISNHLYFYWYRQILGQKVEFLVSFYNNEISEKSEIFDDQFSVERPDGSNFTLKIRSTKLEDSAMYFCATLIIRDPNAGQFFGPGTRLTVL.

This chain joins TRBV14 and TRBJ2-5, with 10 bases aligning to TRBD1. The CDR3 runs 19 residues. V gave up 0 bases and J gave up 1 base; unmatched junction bases: 11. Germline-derived CDR1 and CDR2 are SGHDN and FVKESK. Written as DNA, the CDR3 is TGTGCCAGCAGCCAAGATAGGGGACAGGGGAAAAGGGGCCAAGAGACCCAGTACTTC. Translation gives CASSQDRGQGKRGQETQYF.

V is TRBV7-2 and J is TRBJ2-3, with 13 positions matching TRBD2. V lost 5 bases and J lost 6; bases outside the gene matches: 5. This CDR3 is built from 15 residues. Germline V gene lookup returns CDR1 SGHTA and CDR2 FQGNSA. CDR3 loop: CASSELAGGLDTQYF. The CDR3 DNA reads TGTGCCAGCAGCGAACTAGCGGGAGGGCTGGATACGCAGTATTTT. Using reference TRBV7-2 and TRBJ2-3 for the parts outside the CDR3, the full variable domain is GAGVSQSPSNKVTEKGKDVELRCDPISGHTALYWYRQSLGQGLEFLIYFQGNSAPDKSGLPSDRFSAERTGGSVSTLTIQRTQQEDSAVYLCASSELAGGLDTQYFGPGTRLTVL.